This T cell receptor beta chain is from a study of T cells in Graves' hyperthyroidism and ophthalmopathy. Findings and caveats of the study: The model made its ophthalmopathy prediction, and onset followed a median approximately six months later.

Amplified regions were TCR beta CDR3 sequences from RNA transcripts. HTBI primers were employed in a first-round RT-PCR of the TCR CDR3. TCRdb reprocessed the multiplex PCR reads with MiXCR, giving one entry per CDR3 protein. The sample comprises hundreds of thousands of distinct CDR3 sequences, approximately 23% of which are singletons, and approximately 32% rests with the top ten. This clonotype was counted many times. Its antigen is undetermined. At one boundary the junction diverges from the germline segment, which might be a read error. There are 17 residues in the CDR3. J is TRBJ2-7 and V is TRBV12-3 or TRBV12-4, with D perhaps TRBD2 (5 bases). The TCR comes from a woman aged 40 to 49 with Graves' ophthalmopathy. Input material: blood. For the CDR3, the DNA is TGTGTCAGCAGTTTAGAGCGGATGGGCAGCCCTACTTCTGAGCAGTACTTC. It is translated as CVSSLERMGSPTSEQYF.